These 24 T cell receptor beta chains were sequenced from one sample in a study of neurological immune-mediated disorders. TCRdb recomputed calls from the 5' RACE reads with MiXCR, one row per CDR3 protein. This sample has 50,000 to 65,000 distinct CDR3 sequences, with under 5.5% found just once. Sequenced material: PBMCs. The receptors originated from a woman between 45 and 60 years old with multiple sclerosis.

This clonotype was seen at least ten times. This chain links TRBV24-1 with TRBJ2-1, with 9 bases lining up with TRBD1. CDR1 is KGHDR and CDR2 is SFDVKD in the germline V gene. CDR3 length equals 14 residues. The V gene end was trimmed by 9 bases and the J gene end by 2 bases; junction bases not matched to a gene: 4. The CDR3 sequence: CATSGTGTYNEQFF. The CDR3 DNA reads TGTGCCACCTCCGGGACAGGGACCTACAATGAGCAGTTCTTC.

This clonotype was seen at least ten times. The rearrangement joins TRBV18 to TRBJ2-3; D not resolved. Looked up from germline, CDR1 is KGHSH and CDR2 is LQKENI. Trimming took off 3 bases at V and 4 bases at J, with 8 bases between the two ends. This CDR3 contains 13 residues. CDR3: CASSPRSADTQYF. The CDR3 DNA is TGTGCCAGCTCACCGCGTTCGGCAGATACGCAGTATTTT.

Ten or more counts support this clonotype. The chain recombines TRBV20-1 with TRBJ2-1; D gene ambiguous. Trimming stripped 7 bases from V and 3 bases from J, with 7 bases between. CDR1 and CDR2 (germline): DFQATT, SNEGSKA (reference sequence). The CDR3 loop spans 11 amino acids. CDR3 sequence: CSGASYNEQFF. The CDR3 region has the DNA TGCAGTGGAGCGAGCTACAATGAGCAGTTCTTC.

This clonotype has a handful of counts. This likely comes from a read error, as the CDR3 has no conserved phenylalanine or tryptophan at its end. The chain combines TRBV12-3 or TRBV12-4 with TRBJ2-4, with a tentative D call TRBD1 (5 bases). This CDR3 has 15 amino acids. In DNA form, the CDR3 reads TGTGTCAGCAGCCTCCCCCTGGGGCCGAAAAACATTCAGTACTGC. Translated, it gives CVSSLPLGPKNIQYC.

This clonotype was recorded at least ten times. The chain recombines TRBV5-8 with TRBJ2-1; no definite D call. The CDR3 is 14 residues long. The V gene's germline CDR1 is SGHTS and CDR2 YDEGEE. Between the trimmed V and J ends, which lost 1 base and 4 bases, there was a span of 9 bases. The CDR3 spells CASSLSQVYNEQFF. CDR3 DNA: TGTGCCAGCAGCTTGTCCCAGGTTTACAATGAGCAGTTCTTC.

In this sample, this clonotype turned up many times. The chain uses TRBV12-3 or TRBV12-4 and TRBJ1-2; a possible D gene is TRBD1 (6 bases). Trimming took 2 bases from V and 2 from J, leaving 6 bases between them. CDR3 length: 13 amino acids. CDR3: CASSLTGNYGYTF. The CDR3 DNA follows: TGTGCCAGCAGTTTAACAGGGAACTATGGCTACACCTTC.

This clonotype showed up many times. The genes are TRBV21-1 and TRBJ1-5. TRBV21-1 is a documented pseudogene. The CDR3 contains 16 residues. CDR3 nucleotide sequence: TGTGCCAGCAGCAAAGCGCTTCTCCAACCGGCTCAGCCCCAGCATTTT. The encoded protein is CASSKALLQPAQPQHF.

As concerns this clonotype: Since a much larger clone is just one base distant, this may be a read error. The CDR3 spells CASAGGLLPGRRAKVLTF. The CDR3 DNA reads as TGTGCCAGTGCGGGTGGATTGTTGCCTGGAAGAAGGGCCAAAGTCCTGACTTTC. The chain is built from TRBV3-1 and TRBJ2-6; the D gene is possibly TRBD2 (5 bases). Germline lookup yields CDR1 LGHDT and CDR2 YNNKEL (reference sequence). CDR3 length: 18 amino acids.

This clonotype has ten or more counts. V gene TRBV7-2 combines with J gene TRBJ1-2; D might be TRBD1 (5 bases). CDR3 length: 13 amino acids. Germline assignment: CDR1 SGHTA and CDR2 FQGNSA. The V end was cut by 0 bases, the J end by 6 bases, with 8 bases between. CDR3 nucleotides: TGTGCCAGCAGCTTAGCGTTAGGGGATGGCTACACCTTC. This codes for CASSLALGDGYTF.

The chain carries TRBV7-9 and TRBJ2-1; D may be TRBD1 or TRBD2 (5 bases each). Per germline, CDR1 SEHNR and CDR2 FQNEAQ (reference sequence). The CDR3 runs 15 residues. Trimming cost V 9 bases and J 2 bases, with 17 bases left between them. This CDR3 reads CASSDTGTTYNEQFF. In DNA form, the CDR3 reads TGTGCCAGTAGCGATACCGGGACCACCTACAATGAGCAGTTCTTC.

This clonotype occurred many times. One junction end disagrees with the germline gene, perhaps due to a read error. CDR3 amino acids: CASTLEETQYF. The CDR3 DNA sequence: TGCGCCAGCACCTTGGAAGAGACCCAGTACTTC. The chain employs TRBV5-1 and TRBJ2-5; unclear D gene. The CDR3 has 11 amino acids. Germline V gene data show CDR1 as SGHRS and CDR2 as YFSETQ.

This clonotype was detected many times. The CDR3 DNA reads as TGTGCCAGCAGCTTAGGCCCAGGGGGGGGTAGCGAAAAACTGTTTTTT. Translation gives CASSLGPGGGSEKLFF. This chain joins TRBV7-2 and TRBJ1-4; 7 bases align to TRBD1. The length of the CDR3 is 16 residues. The V segment lost 1 base and the J segment 8 bases; nucleotides outside the gene matches: 10. CDR1 is SGHTA and CDR2 is FQGNSA in the germline V gene.

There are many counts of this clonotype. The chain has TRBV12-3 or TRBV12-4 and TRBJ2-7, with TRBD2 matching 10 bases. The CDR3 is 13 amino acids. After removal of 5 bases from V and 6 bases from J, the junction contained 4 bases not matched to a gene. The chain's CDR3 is CASSPGLATEQYF. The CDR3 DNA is TGTGCCAGCAGTCCGGGACTAGCGACCGAGCAGTACTTC.

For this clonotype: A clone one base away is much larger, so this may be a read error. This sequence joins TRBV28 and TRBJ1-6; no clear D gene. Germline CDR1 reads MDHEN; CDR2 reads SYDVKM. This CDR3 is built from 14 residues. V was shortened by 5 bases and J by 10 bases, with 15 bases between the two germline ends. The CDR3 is CASSQTERVSPLHF. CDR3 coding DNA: TGTGCCAGCAGTCAAACTGAAAGAGTCTCACCCCTCCACTTT.

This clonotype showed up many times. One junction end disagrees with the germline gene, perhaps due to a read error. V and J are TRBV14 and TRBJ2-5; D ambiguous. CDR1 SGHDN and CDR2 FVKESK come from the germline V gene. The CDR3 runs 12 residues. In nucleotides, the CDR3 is TGTGCCAGCGGCCACCAAAGGGTGACCCAGTACTTC. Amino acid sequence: CASGHQRVTQYF.

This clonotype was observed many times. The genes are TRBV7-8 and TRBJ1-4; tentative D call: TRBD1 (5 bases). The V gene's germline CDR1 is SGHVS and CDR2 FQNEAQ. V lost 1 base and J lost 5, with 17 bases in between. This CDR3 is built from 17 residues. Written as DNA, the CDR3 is TGTGCCAGCAGCTTAGGAGCTGGACATCGGTCGAATGAAAAACTGTTTTTT. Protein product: CASSLGAGHRSNEKLFF.

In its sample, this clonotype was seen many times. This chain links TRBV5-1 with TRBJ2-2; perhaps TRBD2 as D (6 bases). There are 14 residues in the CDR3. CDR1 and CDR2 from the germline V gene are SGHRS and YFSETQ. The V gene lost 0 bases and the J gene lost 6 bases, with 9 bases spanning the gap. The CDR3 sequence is CASSLAGLPGELFF. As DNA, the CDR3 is TGCGCCAGCAGCTTGGCGGGACTTCCCGGGGAGCTGTTTTTT.

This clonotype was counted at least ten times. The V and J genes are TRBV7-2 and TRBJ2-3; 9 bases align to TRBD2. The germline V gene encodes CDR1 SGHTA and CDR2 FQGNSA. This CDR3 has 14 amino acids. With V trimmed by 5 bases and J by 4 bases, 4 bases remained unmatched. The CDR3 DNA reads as TGTGCCAGCAGCAGCGGGGGGCCGGCAGATACGCAGTATTTT. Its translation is CASSSGGPADTQYF.

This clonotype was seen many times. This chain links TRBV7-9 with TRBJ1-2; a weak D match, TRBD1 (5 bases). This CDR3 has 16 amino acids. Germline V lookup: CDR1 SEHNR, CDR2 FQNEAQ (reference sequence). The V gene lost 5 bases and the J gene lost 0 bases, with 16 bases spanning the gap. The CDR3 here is CASSRRGGLANYGYTF. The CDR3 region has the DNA TGTGCCAGCAGCCGGCGCGGGGGATTAGCTAACTATGGCTACACCTTC.

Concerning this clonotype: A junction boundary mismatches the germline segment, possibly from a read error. DNA of the CDR3: TGCGCCAGCAGCGAGGGGTCGGGGGTCGGTCAGCCCCAGAATTTT. This translates into CASSEGSGVGQPQNF. The chain joins TRBV5-1 to TRBJ1-5; D may be TRBD1 (5 bases). CDR1 is SGHRS and CDR2 is YFSETQ in the germline V gene. This CDR3 is 15 amino acids long.

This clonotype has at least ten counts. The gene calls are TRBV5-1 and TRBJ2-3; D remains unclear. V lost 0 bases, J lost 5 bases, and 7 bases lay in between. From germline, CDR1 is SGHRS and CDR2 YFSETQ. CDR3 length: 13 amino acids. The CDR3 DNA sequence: TGCGCCAGCAGCTTGGAAGTTAGAGATACGCAGTATTTT. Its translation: CASSLEVRDTQYF.

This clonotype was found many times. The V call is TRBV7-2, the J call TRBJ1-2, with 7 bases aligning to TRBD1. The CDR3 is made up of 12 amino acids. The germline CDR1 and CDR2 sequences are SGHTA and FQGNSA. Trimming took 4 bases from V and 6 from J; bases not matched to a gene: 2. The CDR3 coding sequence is TGTGCCAGCAGCTCAACAGGGGATGGCTACACCTTC. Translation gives CASSSTGDGYTF.

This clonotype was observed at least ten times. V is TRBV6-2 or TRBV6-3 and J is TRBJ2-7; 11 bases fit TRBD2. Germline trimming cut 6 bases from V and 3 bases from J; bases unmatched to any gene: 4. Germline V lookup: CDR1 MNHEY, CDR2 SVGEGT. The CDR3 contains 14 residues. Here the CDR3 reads CASRPTSGVYEQYF. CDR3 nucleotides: TGTGCCAGCAGGCCGACTAGCGGGGTCTACGAGCAGTACTTC.

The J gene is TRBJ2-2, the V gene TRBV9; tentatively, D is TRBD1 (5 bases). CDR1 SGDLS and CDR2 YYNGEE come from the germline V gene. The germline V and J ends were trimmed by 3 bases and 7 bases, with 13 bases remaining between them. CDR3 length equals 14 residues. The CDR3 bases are TGTGCCAGCAGCGAGGGAAAGGGGTACGGGGAGCTGTTTTTT. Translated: CASSEGKGYGELFF. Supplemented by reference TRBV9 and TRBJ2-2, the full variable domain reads DSGVTQTPKHLITATGQRVTLRCSPRSGDLSVYWYQQSLDQGLQFLIQYYNGEERAKGNILERFSAQQFPDLHSELNLSSLELGDSALYFCASSEGKGYGELFFGEGSRLTVL.